This T cell receptor beta chain was captured in a study of T cells after yellow fever vaccination (dated by TCRdb to between 2018 and 2021). Notes on the research overall: Libraries from fractions with low cell numbers were prepared with the SMART-Seq v4 Ultra Low Input RNA kit. Two healthy male donors, one aged 18 to 30 and one aged 30 to 40 years, were included in the cohort. Blood was collected at multiple timepoints before and after primary and secondary immunization, and bulk PBMC replicates and cell subsets were isolated. To track T-cell clones before and after primary and booster YFV17D yellow fever vaccination, bulk TCR alpha and beta repertoires were sequenced longitudinally.

The paper as a whole reports these results and caveats: Only a couple of donors were included in the study, so the extent to which the findings can be generalized is limited. A small share of clonotypes was detected in both CD4 and CD8 compartments, with the overlap likely arising from convergent recombination. After the booster, most clones that had expanded after primary vaccination were detected again (nearly 97% of CD4 and about 88% of CD8), suggesting broad maintenance of memory. Because abundant contaminating clonotypes from the bulk population could be contained in FACS-sorted repertoires, computational filtering was required. The secondary T-cell response was weaker than the primary response but faster, peaking on day 5 instead of day 15.

Concerning this clonotype itself: Its antigen target is currently unknown. One base away there is no much larger clone; base qualities are not given.

The sequencing machine was an Illumina NovaSeq 6000. TCR cDNA was synthesized by 5'RACE template switching, which introduced a universal primer site and unique molecular identifiers. Priming for cDNA synthesis came from both the TCR alpha and TCR beta constant segments. Libraries were amplified in two PCR steps, with sample barcodes and sequencing adapters added in the second step. Sequencing of the libraries was done on either Illumina HiSeq 2500 (2x100 bp) or NovaSeq (2x150 bp). The published analysis was carried out like this. MIGEC handled demultiplexing of reads and collapsing into UMI consensus sequences, while MiXCR performed V(D)J alignment. Clonotypes responding to the vaccine were identified with edgeR on replicate PBMC samples, with the criteria of FDR below 0.01 and a log2 fold change above 5 up to day 15. Each bulk clonotype received a CD4 or CD8 identity based on whether the sequenced CD4 or CD8 repertoire contained that clonotype at higher abundance. TCRdb reworked the public reads: Q25 trimming with fastp, MiXCR clone assembly, productive beta chains retained. Identical CDR3 proteins give one entry, which carries the most common genes and DNA. TCRdb, not the original authors, processed these V and J calls. The sample records some 170,000 distinct CDR3 sequences, approximately 10% of which are singletons. Together, the top ten hold 35% to 40% of the sample.

The CDR3, from cysteine to phenylalanine, totals 13 residues. This entry keeps only the CDR3 DNA: 39 bases, framed from base 1. According to the germline V gene, CDR1 reads SGHDN and CDR2 reads FVKESK. V is reduced by 7 bases and J by 7 bases, leaving a spacing of 17 bases between them. What the treatment or condition label conveys for this sample: live attenuated yellow fever vaccine strain. PBMCs were isolated from peripheral blood using a standard Ficoll-Paque protocol. Dynabeads CD4 and CD8 positive selection kits were used to isolate CD4 and CD8 T-cell fractions. TriZol was used to extract RNA from bulk PBMCs, CD4 and CD8 fractions, and dextramer-positive and dextramer-negative fractions.

The starting material was CD8+ T cells sorted from PBMCs, obtained 45 days after the yellow fever booster vaccination. The V gene is TRBV14 and the J gene is TRBJ2-7; the D segment could be TRBD1, given 5 matching bases. This sequence originates from a man aged 18 to 29 who received the YFV17D yellow fever vaccine. The CDR3 loop reads CASNQGGAREQYF. The sequenced DNA: TGTGCCAGCAACCAGGGTGGGGCCCGGGAGCAGTACTTC.